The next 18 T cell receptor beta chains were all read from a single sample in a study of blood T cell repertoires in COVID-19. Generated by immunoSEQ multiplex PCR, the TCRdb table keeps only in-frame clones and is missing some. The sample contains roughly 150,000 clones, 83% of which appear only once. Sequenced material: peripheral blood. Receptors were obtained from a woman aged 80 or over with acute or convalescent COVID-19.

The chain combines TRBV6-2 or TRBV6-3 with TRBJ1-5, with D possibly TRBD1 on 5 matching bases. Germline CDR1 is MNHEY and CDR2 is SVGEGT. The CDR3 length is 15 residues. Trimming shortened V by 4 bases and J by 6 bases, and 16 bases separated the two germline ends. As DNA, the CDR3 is TGTGCCAGCAGTTCGCCGGGGGGGATAGGTCAGCCCCAGCATTTT. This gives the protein CASSSPGGIGQPQHF.

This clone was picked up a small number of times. CDR3 bases: TGTGCCACCAGTGATGGGACAGGGGCCAATGAGCAGTTCTTC. This gives the protein CATSDGTGANEQFF. The chain couples TRBV24-1 to TRBJ2-1, with TRBD1 matching over 10 bases. V lost 3 bases, J lost 6 bases, and 1 base stayed unmatched. This CDR3 region has 14 residues. CDR1 is KGHDR and CDR2 is SFDVKD in the germline V gene.

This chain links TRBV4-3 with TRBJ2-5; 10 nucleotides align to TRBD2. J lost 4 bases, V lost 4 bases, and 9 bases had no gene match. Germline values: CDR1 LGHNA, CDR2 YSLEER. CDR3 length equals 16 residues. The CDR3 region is CASSLGLADLGETQYF. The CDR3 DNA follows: TGCGCCAGCAGCCTCGGACTAGCGGATTTAGGAGAGACCCAGTACTTC.

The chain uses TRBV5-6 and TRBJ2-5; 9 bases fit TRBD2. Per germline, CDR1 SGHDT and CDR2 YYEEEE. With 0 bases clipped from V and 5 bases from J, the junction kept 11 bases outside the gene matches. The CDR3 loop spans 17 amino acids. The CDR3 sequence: CASSLEVAGVRYETQYF. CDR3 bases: TGTGCCAGCAGCTTGGAGGTAGCGGGAGTTAGGTATGAGACCCAGTACTTC.

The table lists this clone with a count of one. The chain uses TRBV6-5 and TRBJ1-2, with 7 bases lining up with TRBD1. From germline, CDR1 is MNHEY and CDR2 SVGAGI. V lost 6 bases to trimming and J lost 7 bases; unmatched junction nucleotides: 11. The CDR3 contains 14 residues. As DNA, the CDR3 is TGTGCCAGCAGGCCTACAGGGGACCAAGCTGGCTACACCTTC. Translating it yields CASRPTGDQAGYTF.

CDR3 DNA sequence: TGTGCCAGCAGTGTAAACCGGGACAGTAATTCACCCCTCCACTTT. Protein product: CASSVNRDSNSPLHF. The J gene is TRBJ1-6, the V gene TRBV2; 7 positions agree with TRBD1. This CDR3 contains 15 residues. Germline V gene sequence: CDR1 SNHLY, CDR2 FYNNEI. With 4 bases clipped from V and 6 bases from J, the junction kept 6 bases outside the gene matches.

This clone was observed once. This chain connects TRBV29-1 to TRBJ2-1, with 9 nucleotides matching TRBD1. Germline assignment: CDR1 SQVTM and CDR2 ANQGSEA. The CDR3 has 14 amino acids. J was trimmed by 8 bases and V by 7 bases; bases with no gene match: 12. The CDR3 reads CSGATGGVGDEQFF. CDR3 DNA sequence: TGCAGCGGTGCGACAGGGGGAGTTGGGGATGAGCAGTTCTTC.

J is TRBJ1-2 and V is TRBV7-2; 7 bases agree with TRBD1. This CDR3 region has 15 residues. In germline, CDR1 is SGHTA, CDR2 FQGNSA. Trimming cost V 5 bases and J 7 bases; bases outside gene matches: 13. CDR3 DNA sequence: TGTGCCAGCAGCAAAGAGACAGGGATCCAACGTGGCTACACCTTC. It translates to CASSKETGIQRGYTF.

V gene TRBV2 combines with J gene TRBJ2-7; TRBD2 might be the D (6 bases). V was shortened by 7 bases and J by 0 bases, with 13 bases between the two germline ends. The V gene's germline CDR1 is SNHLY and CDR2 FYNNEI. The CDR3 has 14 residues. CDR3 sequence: CASIPGLHSYEQYF. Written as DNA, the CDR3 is TGTGCCAGCATCCCGGGACTCCACTCCTACGAGCAGTACTTC. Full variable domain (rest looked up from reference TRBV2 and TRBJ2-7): EPEVTQTPSHQVTQMGQEVILRCVPISNHLYFYWYRQILGQKVEFLVSFYNNEISEKSEIFDDQFSVERPDGSNFTLKIRSTKLEDSAMYFCASIPGLHSYEQYFGPGTRLTVT.

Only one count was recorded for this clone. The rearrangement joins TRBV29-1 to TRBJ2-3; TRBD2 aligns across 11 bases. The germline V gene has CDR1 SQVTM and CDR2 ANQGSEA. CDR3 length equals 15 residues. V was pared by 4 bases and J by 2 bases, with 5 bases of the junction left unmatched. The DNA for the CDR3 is TGCAGCGTTGGACTAGCGGGGACTTTCACAGATACGCAGTATTTT. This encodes CSVGLAGTFTDTQYF.

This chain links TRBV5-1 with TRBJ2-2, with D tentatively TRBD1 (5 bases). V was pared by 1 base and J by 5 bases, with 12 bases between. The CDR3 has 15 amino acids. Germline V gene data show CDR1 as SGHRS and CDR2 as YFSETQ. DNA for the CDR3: TGCGCCAGCAGCTTGCTGGGTTCAGGGACCGGGGAGCTGTTTTTT. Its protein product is CASSLLGSGTGELFF.

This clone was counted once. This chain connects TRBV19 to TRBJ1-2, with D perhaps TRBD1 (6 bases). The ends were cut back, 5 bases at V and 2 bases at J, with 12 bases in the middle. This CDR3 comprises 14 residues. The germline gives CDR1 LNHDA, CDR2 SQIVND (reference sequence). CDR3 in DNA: TGTGCCAGTAGTCTCGACAGGACAAACTATGGCTACACCTTC. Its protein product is CASSLDRTNYGYTF.

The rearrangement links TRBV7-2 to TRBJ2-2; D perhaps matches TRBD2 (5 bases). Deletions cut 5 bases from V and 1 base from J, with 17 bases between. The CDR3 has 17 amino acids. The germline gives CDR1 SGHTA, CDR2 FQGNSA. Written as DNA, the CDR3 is TGTGCCAGCAGCCTCGGGATGGGGTGGGGGAACACCGGGGAGCTGTTTTTT. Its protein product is CASSLGMGWGNTGELFF.

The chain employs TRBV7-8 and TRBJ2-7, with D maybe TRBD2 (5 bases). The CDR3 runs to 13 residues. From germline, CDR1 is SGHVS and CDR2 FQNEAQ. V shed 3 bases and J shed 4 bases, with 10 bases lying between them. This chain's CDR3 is CASSLAGLYEQYF. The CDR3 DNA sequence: TGTGCCAGCAGCTTGGCAGGACTGTACGAGCAGTACTTC. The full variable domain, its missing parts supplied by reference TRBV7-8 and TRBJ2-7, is GAGVSQSPRYKVAKRGQDVALRCDPISGHVSLFWYQQALGQGPEFLTYFQNEAQLDKSGLPSDRFFAERPEGSVSTLKIQRTQQEDSAVYLCASSLAGLYEQYFGPGTRLTVT.

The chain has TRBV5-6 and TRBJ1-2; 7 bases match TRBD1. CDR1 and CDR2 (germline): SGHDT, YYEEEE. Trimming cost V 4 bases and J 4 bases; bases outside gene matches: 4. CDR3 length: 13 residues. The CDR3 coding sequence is TGTGCCAGCAGCCCGGGACAGACCTATGGCTACACCTTC. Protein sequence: CASSPGQTYGYTF.

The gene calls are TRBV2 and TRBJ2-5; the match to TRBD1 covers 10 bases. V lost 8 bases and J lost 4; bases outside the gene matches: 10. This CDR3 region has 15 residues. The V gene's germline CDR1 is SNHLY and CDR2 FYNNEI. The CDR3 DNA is TGTGCCAGCTCTAGAACGACAGGGGGCAGAGAGACCCAGTACTTC. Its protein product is CASSRTTGGRETQYF.

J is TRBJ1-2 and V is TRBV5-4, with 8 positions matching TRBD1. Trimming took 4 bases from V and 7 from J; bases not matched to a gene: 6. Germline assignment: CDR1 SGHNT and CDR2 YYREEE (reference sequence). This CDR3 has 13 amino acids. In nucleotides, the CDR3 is TGTGCCAGCAGCGCCGACAGGGGACGTGGCTACACCTTC. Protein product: CASSADRGRGYTF.

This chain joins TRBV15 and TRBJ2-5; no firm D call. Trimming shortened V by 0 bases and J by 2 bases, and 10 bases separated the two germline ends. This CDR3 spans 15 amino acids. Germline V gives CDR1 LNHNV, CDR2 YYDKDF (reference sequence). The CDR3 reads CATSRDLARQETQYF. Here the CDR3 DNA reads TGTGCCACCAGCAGAGATCTCGCCAGGCAAGAGACCCAGTACTTC.